The rows below give T cell receptor beta chains drawn from one sample of a study of identical twins. TCRdb re-called the 5' RACE reads with MiXCR, one entry per CDR3 protein. The sample lists around 550,000 distinct CDR3 sequences, 15% occurring once. In addition, the sample was reused for a study of yellow fever vaccine responses in identical twins.

Sequenced sample: CD4+ T cells sorted from blood. The receptor set was obtained from a young woman in good health. CDR3s include the opening cysteine and the closing phenylalanine or tryptophan. A D gene is named only where the DNA matches it firmly. A row's size may be missing; if present it is once, few, many or a size class.

j_gene | d_gene | len | v_gene | abundance | CDR3nt | CDR3aa
TRBJ2-1 | TRBD1 | 16 | TRBV12-3/TRBV12-4 | NA | TGTGCCAGCAGTACGAGACAGGGGGCCAACGGGGATGAGCAGTTCTTC | CASSTRQGANGDEQFF
TRBJ1-4 | TRBD1 | 16 | TRBV5-1 | few | TGCGCCAGCAGCTTTGTAGGACAGGGCGATAATGAAAAACTGTTTTTT | CASSFVGQGDNEKLFF
TRBJ2-5 | NA | 15 | TRBV20-1 | few | TGCAGTGCTAGAGATTACCCAGGGAGCGGAGAGACCCAGTACTTC | CSARDYPGSGETQYF
TRBJ1-1 | NA | 16 | TRBV10-3 | few | TGTGCCATCAGTAAAACCGGGACAAGACTGAACACTGAAGCTTTCTTT | CAISKTGTRLNTEAFF
TRBJ1-1 | NA | 12 | TRBV12-3/TRBV12-4 | many | TGTGCCAGCAGAAGACTAAACACTGAAGCTTTCTTT | CASRRLNTEAFF
TRBJ2-5 | NA | 13 | TRBV28 | NA | TGTGCCAGCAGTTTGGGGGTCGAGGTGACCCAGTACTTC | CASSLGVEVTQYF
TRBJ2-1 | NA | 15 | TRBV29-1 | many | TGCAGCGTTTTTCGAAAGGCGGTCGGTTACAATGAGCAGTTCTTC | CSVFRKAVGYNEQFF
TRBJ2-3 | TRBD2 | 15 | TRBV25-1 | few | TGTGCCAGCAGTGCAGCGGGAGCACGCACAGATACGCAGTATTTT | CASSAAGARTDTQYF
TRBJ2-5 | TRBD2 | 14 | TRBV28 | NA | TGTGCCAGCAGGGGAGCGGGGGCCGGGGAGACCCAGTACTTC | CASRGAGAGETQYF
TRBJ2-6 | NA | 16 | TRBV5-1 | NA | TGCGCCAGCAGCTTGGTCACCGGGACCGGGGCCAACGTCCTGACTTTC | CASSLVTGTGANVLTF
TRBJ1-1 | NA | 17 | TRBV7-5 | NA | NA | CISVSANHRDVNTEAFF
TRBJ2-3 | NA | 17 | TRBV18 | NA | TGTGCCAGCTCACCACTAGTCGAGGCGAAACGTGGAGATACGCAGTATTTT | CASSPLVEAKRGDTQYF
TRBJ2-1 | NA | 15 | TRBV24-1 | NA | TGTGCCACCAGTGACGCTCAAGAGCGCGGGTCTGAGCAGTTCTTC | CATSDAQERGSEQFF
TRBJ2-5 | TRBD2 | 12 | TRBV5-1 | few | TGCGCCAGCAGGACTAGCCGGGAGACCCAGTACTTC | CASRTSRETQYF
TRBJ2-2 | NA | 14 | TRBV5-1 | NA | TGCGCCAGCAGGTGGACCGAGAACACCGGGGAGCTGTTTTTT | CASRWTENTGELFF
TRBJ1-5 | NA | 12 | TRBV20-1 | NA | TGCAGTGTCCGCAGGGCTGGTCAGCCCCAGCATTTT | CSVRRAGQPQHF
TRBJ1-1 | NA | 15 | TRBV5-1 | few | TGCGCCAGCAGCTTGGTAGGGGTTCTGAACACTGAAGCTTTCTTT | CASSLVGVLNTEAFF
TRBJ2-3 | NA | 16 | TRBV4-1 | NA | TGCGCCAGCAGCCAAGACTCCAGGTCCCCCACAGATACGCAGTATTTT | CASSQDSRSPTDTQYF
TRBJ2-1 | TRBD2 | 15 | TRBV5-1 | many | TGCGCCACCAAAGGAACTAGCGGGAGTCGGGGTGAGCAGTTCTTC | CATKGTSGSRGEQFF
TRBJ1-5 | NA | 14 | TRBV2 | many | TGTGCCAGCAAATTGACACAGGGTGTTCAGCCCCAGCATTTT | CASKLTQGVQPQHF
TRBJ2-2 | NA | 15 | TRBV2 | few | TGTGCCAGCAGTGGGGACACTATATTGACCGGGGAGCTGTTTTTT | CASSGDTILTGELFF
TRBJ2-5 | NA | 13 | TRBV7-6 | NA | TGTGCCAGCAGCTTTGGGACTTTGGAGACCCAGTACTTC | CASSFGTLETQYF
TRBJ1-5 | NA | 15 | TRBV20-1 | few | TGCAGTGTATCGTATTCGCCGGTGAGCAATCAGCCCCAGCATTTT | CSVSYSPVSNQPQHF
TRBJ2-1 | NA | 15 | TRBV7-9 | NA | TGTGCCAGCAGCTGGCGGGACATGGTCTACAATGAGCAGTTCTTC | CASSWRDMVYNEQFF
TRBJ2-3 | TRBD2 | 18 | TRBV7-3 | NA | TGTGCCAGCAGCTACTCCCCCGGGACTAGCGGGAGCCAAGGGACGCAGTATTTT | CASSYSPGTSGSQGTQYF
TRBJ2-7 | NA | 15 | TRBV28 | NA | TGTGCCAGCAGTTTAGGGGTCGGCGGGACCTACGAGCAGTACTTC | CASSLGVGGTYEQYF
TRBJ2-1 | TRBD2 | 16 | TRBV11-2 | many | TGTGCCAGCAGCTTAGCGGGACTAGCCACCTACAATGAGCAGTTCTTC | CASSLAGLATYNEQFF
TRBJ2-5 | NA | 16 | TRBV7-2 | NA | TGTGCCAGCAGAGCCTTTAGGGGGGCTGTCCAAGAGACCCAGTACTTC | CASRAFRGAVQETQYF